This is a list of T cell receptor beta chains from one sample in a study of blood T cell repertoires in COVID-19. TCRdb's copy holds only in-frame clones and misses some; the assay was immunoSEQ multiplex PCR. Of roughly 42,000 clones listed, 88% are singletons. Material for sequencing was peripheral blood. The origin of the receptors is a human donor in a cohort sampled during active COVID-19. Both conserved end residues are trimmed from each CDR3. D genes are given only for firm matches.

d_gene: -; v_gene: TRBV2; CDR3aa: ARDQGLGTEAF
d_gene: -; v_gene: TRBV29-1; CDR3aa: SVDGRVNTEAF
d_gene: -; v_gene: TRBV2; CDR3aa: ASSIQSRTDTQY
d_gene: TRBD1; v_gene: TRBV6-7; CDR3aa: ASSEDRGRTEAF
d_gene: -; v_gene: TRBV7-2; CDR3aa: ASTRGDEQY
d_gene: TRBD2; v_gene: TRBV11-2; CDR3aa: ASSPSSGRKYEQY
d_gene: -; v_gene: TRBV9; CDR3aa: ASSDRDTGNTIY
d_gene: TRBD1; v_gene: TRBV7-9; CDR3aa: ASRPQDRSAGELF
d_gene: -; v_gene: TRBV4-2; CDR3aa: ASSQVTAGLSYEQY
d_gene: TRBD2; v_gene: TRBV24-1; CDR3aa: ATSGWASGKETQY
d_gene: TRBD2; v_gene: TRBV5-6; CDR3aa: ASSLVAGGFSEQY
d_gene: -; v_gene: TRBV3-1/TRBV3-2; CDR3aa: ASSQEKGHMNTEAF
d_gene: -; v_gene: TRBV5-6; CDR3aa: ASSYGQPYEQY
d_gene: TRBD1; v_gene: TRBV6-5; CDR3aa: ASSYTTGDGYT
d_gene: -; v_gene: TRBV7-2; CDR3aa: ASSSSWAAADTQY
d_gene: -; v_gene: TRBV5-1; CDR3aa: ASSLGPGNSNQPQH
d_gene: -; v_gene: TRBV29-1; CDR3aa: SGGLSSSYNEQF
d_gene: TRBD1; v_gene: TRBV4-3; CDR3aa: ASSQRTGGYGYT
d_gene: -; v_gene: TRBV11-3; CDR3aa: ASSLGQTGSNEQF
d_gene: -; v_gene: TRBV7-8; CDR3aa: ASSSRQSYEQY
d_gene: -; v_gene: TRBV6-5; CDR3aa: ASSYDIRGANVLT
d_gene: TRBD1; v_gene: TRBV9; CDR3aa: ASSVETGGGETQY